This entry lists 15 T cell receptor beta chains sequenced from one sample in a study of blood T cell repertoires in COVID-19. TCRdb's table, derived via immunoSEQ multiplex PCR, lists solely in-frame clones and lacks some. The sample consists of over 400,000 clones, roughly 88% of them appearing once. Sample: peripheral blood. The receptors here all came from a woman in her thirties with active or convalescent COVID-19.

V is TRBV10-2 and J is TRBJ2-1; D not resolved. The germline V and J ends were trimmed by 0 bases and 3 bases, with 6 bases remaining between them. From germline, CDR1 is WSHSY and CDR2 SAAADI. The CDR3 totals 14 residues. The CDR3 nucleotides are TGCGCCAGCAGTGAGTCGTCCGTCTACAATGAGCAGTTCTTC. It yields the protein CASSESSVYNEQFF.

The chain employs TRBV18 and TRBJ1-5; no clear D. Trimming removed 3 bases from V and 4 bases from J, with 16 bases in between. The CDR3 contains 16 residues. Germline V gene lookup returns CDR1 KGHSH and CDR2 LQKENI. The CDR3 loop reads CASSPEPSTSNQPQHF. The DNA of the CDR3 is TGTGCCAGCTCACCGGAACCTTCGACTTCAAATCAGCCCCAGCATTTT.

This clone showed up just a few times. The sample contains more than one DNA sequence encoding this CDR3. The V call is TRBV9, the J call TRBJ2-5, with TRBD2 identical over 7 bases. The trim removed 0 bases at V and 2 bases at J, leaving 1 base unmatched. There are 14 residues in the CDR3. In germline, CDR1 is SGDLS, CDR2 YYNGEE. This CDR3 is CASSVELAQETQYF. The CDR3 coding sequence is TGTGCCAGCAGCGTAGAACTAGCGCAAGAGACCCAGTACTTC.

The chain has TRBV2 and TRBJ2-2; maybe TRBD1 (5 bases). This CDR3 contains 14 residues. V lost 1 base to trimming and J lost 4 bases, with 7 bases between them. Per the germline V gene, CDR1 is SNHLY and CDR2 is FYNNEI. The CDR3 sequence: CASSEGQGTGELFF. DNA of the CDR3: TGTGCCAGCAGTGAAGGCCAGGGCACCGGGGAGCTGTTTTTT.

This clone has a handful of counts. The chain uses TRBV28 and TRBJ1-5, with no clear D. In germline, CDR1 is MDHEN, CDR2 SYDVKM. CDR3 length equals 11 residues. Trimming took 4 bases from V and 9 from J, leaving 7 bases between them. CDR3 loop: CASSSTRPQHF. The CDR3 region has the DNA TGTGCCAGCAGTTCAACACGGCCCCAGCATTTT.

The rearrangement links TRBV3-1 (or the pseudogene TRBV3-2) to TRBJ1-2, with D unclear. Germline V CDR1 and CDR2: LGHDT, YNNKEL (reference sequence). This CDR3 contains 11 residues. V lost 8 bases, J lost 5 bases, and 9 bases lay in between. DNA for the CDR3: TGTGCCAGCTCCACAGTATATGGCTACACCTTC. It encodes CASSTVYGYTF.

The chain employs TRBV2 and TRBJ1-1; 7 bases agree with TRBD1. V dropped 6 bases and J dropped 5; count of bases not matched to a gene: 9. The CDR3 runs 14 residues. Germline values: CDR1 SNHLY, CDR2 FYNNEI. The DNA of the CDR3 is TGTGCCAGCAGATCTAGACAGGGTCCGACTGAAGCTTTCTTT. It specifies CASRSRQGPTEAFF.

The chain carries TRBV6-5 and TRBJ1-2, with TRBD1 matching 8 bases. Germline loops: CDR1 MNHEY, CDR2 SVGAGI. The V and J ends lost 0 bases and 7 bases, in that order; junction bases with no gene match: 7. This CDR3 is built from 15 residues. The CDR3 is CASSYSVQGARGYTF. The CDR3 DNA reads TGTGCCAGCAGTTACTCGGTGCAGGGGGCGCGTGGCTACACCTTC.

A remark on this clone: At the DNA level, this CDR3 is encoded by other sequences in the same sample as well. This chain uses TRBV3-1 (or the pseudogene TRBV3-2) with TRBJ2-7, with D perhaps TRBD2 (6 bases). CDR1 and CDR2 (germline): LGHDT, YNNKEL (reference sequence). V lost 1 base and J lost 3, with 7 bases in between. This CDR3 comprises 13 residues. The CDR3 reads CASSQGGGYEQYF. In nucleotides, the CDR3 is TGTGCCAGCAGCCAAGGGGGAGGCTACGAGCAGTACTTC.

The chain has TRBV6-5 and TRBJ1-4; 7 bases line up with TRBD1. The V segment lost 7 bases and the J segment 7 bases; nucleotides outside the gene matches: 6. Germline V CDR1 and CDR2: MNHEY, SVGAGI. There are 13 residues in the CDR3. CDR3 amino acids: CASTTGLGEKLFF. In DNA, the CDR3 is TGTGCCAGCACGACAGGGTTGGGTGAAAAACTGTTTTTT.

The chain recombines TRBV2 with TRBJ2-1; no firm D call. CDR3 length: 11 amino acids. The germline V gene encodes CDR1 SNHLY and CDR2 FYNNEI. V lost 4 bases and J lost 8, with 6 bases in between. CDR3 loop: CASSVAYEQFF. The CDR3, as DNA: TGTGCCAGCAGTGTGGCCTATGAGCAGTTCTTC. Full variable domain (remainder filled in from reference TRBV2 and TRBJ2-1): EPEVTQTPSHQVTQMGQEVILRCVPISNHLYFYWYRQILGQKVEFLVSFYNNEISEKSEIFDDQFSVERPDGSNFTLKIRSTKLEDSAMYFCASSVAYEQFFGPGTRLTVL.

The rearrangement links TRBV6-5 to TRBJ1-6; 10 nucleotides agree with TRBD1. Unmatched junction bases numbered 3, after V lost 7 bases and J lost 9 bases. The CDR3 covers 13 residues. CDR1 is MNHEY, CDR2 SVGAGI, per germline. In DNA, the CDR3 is TGTGCCAGCACTAGGACAGGGGGTTCACCCCTCCACTTT. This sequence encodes CASTRTGGSPLHF.

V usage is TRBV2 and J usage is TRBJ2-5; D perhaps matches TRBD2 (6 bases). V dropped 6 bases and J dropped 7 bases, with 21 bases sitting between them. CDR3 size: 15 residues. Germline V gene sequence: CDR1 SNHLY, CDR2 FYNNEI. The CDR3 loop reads CASRESTAQAGTQYF. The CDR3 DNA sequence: TGTGCCAGCAGGGAATCAACCGCCCAAGCGGGGACCCAGTACTTC.

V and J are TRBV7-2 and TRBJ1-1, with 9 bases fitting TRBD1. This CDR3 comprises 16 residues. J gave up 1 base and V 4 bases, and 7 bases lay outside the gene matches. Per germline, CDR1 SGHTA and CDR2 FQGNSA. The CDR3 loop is CASSSAPGQGNTEAFF. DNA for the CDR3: TGTGCCAGCAGCTCGGCCCCGGGACAGGGGAACACTGAAGCTTTCTTT.

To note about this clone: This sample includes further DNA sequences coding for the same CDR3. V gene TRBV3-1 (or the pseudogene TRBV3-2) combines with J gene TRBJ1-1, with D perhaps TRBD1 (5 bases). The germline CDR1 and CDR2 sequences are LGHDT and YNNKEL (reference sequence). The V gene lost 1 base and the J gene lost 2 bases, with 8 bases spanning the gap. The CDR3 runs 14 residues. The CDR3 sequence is CASSQGGGNTEAFF. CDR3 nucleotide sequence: TGTGCCAGCAGCCAAGGCGGGGGAAACACTGAAGCTTTCTTT.